This is a list of T cell receptor beta chains from one sample in a study of T cells in Graves' hyperthyroidism and ophthalmopathy. A single record per CDR3 protein comes from TCRdb applying MiXCR to the multiplex PCR reads. The data show hundreds of thousands of distinct CDR3 sequences, with more than 14% seen just once and 9.5% to 15% held by the top ten. Sequenced sample: blood. The receptors here all came from a woman between 50 and 59 years old with Graves' ophthalmopathy. Both conserved end residues are part of each CDR3. The D gene is left open where the match is weak. Not every row has a clone size; where given, it reads once, few, many or a size class.

v_call	clone_size	d_call	j_call	cdr3_nt	cdr3_aa
TRBV20-1	many	NA	TRBJ1-2	TGCAGTGCCCGGGACAAAAACTATGGCTACACCTTC	CSARDKNYGYTF
TRBV2	many	NA	TRBJ2-7	TGTGCCAGCAGTGATTCTACGCCAGGCGAGCAGTACTTC	CASSDSTPGEQYF
TRBV7-8	few	TRBD1	TRBJ2-2	TGTGCCAGCAGCTCCGACAGGGGGCAGGGGGAGCTGTTTTTT	CASSSDRGQGELFF
TRBV14	many	TRBD1	TRBJ2-1	TGTGCCAGCAGCCGAACCGGGACAGGGGTGGTCAATGAGCAGTTCTTC	CASSRTGTGVVNEQFF
TRBV4-3	NA	TRBD1	TRBJ2-2	TGCGCCAGCAGCCAAGAAATGGACAGGGTTAACACCGGGGAGCTGTTTTTT	CASSQEMDRVNTGELFF
TRBV6-1	many	NA	TRBJ2-7	TGTGCCAGCAGTGAAGCCCTCCGAACAGAGCAGTACTTC	CASSEALRTEQYF
TRBV20-1	NA	TRBD1	TRBJ2-5	TGCAGTGCTAGAGATCTGGACAGGGGCCAAACCCAGTACTTC	CSARDLDRGQTQYF
TRBV5-6	few	NA	TRBJ2-3	TGTGCCAGCAGCTTGAGGTCTTCAGATACGCAGTATTTT	CASSLRSSDTQYF
TRBV12-3/TRBV12-4	many	TRBD1	TRBJ2-7	TGTGCCAGCAGTTCGTCCGGGACAGGGGGCGACGAGCAGTACTTC	CASSSSGTGGDEQYF
TRBV7-3	once	NA	TRBJ2-2	TGTGCCAGCAGCTATCGAACAAACACCGGGGAGCTGTTTTTT	CASSYRTNTGELFF
TRBV27	many	TRBD1	TRBJ2-7	TGTGCCAGCAGTTTAAAGGGACAGGGTAGCTACGAGCAGTACTTC	CASSLKGQGSYEQYF
TRBV19	few	NA	TRBJ2-3	TGTGCCAGTAGTATGGCTCTAGTGAGTACAGATACGCAGTATTTT	CASSMALVSTDTQYF
TRBV29-1	NA	NA	TRBJ1-3	TGCAGCGTTGTTGGGAGATATGGAAACACCATATATTTT	CSVVGRYGNTIYF
TRBV28	many	TRBD2	TRBJ2-5	TGTGCCAGCACGCCTCGGACTAGTTGGTTTGAGACCCAGTACTTC	CASTPRTSWFETQYF
TRBV5-1	NA	TRBD2	TRBJ2-2	TGCGCCAGCAGCCCTGGGGGGGACACCGGGGAGCTGTTTTTT	CASSPGGDTGELFF
TRBV4-3	many	TRBD1	TRBJ1-4	TGCGCCAGCAGCCAAGGGGCCGGGACAGGGGGAGAAAAACTGTTTTTT	CASSQGAGTGGEKLFF
TRBV28	many	NA	TRBJ2-7	TGTGCCAGCAGAGACCTAATACAGGGAGGCGAGCAGTACTTC	CASRDLIQGGEQYF
TRBV28	many	TRBD2	TRBJ2-3	TGTGCCAGCACCCGAGCGGGACTAGCGGGAGGGCCAGATACGCAGTATTTT	CASTRAGLAGGPDTQYF
TRBV18	many	NA	TRBJ1-1	TGTGCCAGCTCACCACAGGGTACCCTTATGAACACTGAAGCTTTCTTT	CASSPQGTLMNTEAFF
TRBV7-3	many	TRBD2	TRBJ2-7	TGTGCCAGCAGCTTAATGGCGACTAGCAACTACGAGCAGTACTTC	CASSLMATSNYEQYF
TRBV24-1	many	NA	TRBJ1-5	TGTGCCACCAGTGATGTACTTAGCAATCAGCCCCAGCATTTT	CATSDVLSNQPQHF
TRBV11-2	NA	TRBD2	TRBJ2-1	TGTGCCAGCAGCTTCCTTAGTAGGCTAGCGGGAGGGTACAATGAGCAGTTCTTC	CASSFLSRLAGGYNEQFF
TRBV27	few	TRBD2	TRBJ2-7	TGTGCCAGCAGTACCTTGACTAGCTCCGAGCAGTACTTC	CASSTLTSSEQYF
TRBV28	many	NA	TRBJ2-1	TGTGCCAGCAACAACTACCCGGAGCAGTTCTTC	CASNNYPEQFF
TRBV7-8	many	NA	TRBJ2-1	TGTGCCAGCAGCTTATGGGGCGGGACAAGGTGGTATGAGCAGTTCTTC	CASSLWGGTRWYEQFF
TRBV9	NA	NA	TRBJ2-6	TGTGCCAGCAGCCTTATGAACAGACCCTCTGGGGCCAACGTCCTGACTTTC	CASSLMNRPSGANVLTF
TRBV4-1	few	TRBD2	TRBJ2-3	TGCGCCAGCAGCCAAGATGGGGGACTAGCGGGAGGTACGAAGAATATAGATACGCAGTATTTT	CASSQDGGLAGGTKNIDTQYF
TRBV7-2	NA	NA	TRBJ1-4	TGTGCCAGCAGCTTCACCGCGGGAAAACTGTTTTTT	CASSFTAGKLFF
TRBV7-2	many	NA	TRBJ2-7	TGTGCCAGCACCCGAGCCGGCGACGAGCAGTACTTC	CASTRAGDEQYF
TRBV20-1	NA	TRBD1	TRBJ1-1	TGCAGTGCAGTCCGACAGGGAGCGGCTTTCTTT	CSAVRQGAAFF
TRBV7-9	few	NA	TRBJ1-1	TGTGCCAGCAGCCAGAAAGTTGGGGACACTGAAGCTTTCTTT	CASSQKVGDTEAFF
TRBV11-2	many	TRBD1	TRBJ2-7	TGTGCCAGCAGCTTAGAAGGGACAGGGGCCTTCTACGAGCAGTACTTC	CASSLEGTGAFYEQYF
TRBV12-3/TRBV12-4	many	NA	TRBJ1-1	TGTGCCAGCAAAGGCCTTAGTGAGAACACTGAAGCTTTCTTT	CASKGLSENTEAFF
TRBV4-1	many	TRBD2	TRBJ2-3	TGCGCCAGCAGCCAATCTGGACTAGCGGGAGGAGGCACAGATACGCAGTATTTT	CASSQSGLAGGGTDTQYF
TRBV6-2/TRBV6-3	few	NA	TRBJ1-2	TGTGCCAGCAGTTACCGGGACACCGGCAGATATGGCTACACCTTC	CASSYRDTGRYGYTF
TRBV27	NA	NA	TRBJ2-2	TGTGCCAGCAGTTATCGTGGGATTAGCACCGGGGAGCTGTTTTTT	CASSYRGISTGELFF
TRBV30	few	TRBD2	TRBJ2-1	TGTGCCTGGAGGGAACTAAGAGCGGGAGTTTTTTTTGCGGAAAATGAGCAGTTCTTC	CAWRELRAGVFFAENEQFF
TRBV20-1	NA	TRBD1	TRBJ2-5	TGCAGTGCTAGAGTAGTACAGGGGCGAGAGGCCCAGTACTTC	CSARVVQGREAQYF
TRBV28	many	TRBD2	TRBJ2-5	TGTGCCAGCAGTCTAGAAGAAAGCGGGAGGCGAGAGACCCAGTACTTC	CASSLEESGRRETQYF
TRBV6-2/TRBV6-3	NA	TRBD2	TRBJ2-3	TGTGCCAGCAGTGACTCGGGCGGGAGGGATACGCAGTATTTT	CASSDSGGRDTQYF
TRBV7-3	many	NA	TRBJ2-3	TGTGCCAGCAGCTTATGGGGCGGACCCACAGATACGCAGTATTTT	CASSLWGGPTDTQYF
TRBV6-6	many	TRBD2	TRBJ2-7	TGTGCCAGCAGTTACTCGAGGCAGGTAGGACTAGCGGGAATCGAGCAGTACTTC	CASSYSRQVGLAGIEQYF
TRBV7-9	many	NA	TRBJ2-7	TGTGCCAGCAGCCCGGCGGGCGGCCGAGTGCGCGAGCAGTACTTC	CASSPAGGRVREQYF
TRBV12-5	many	NA	TRBJ2-2	TGTGCTAGTGGTTTGGTACTTGGCGGGGAGCTGTTTTTT	CASGLVLGGELFF
TRBV20-1	many	NA	TRBJ2-3	TGCAGTGCTAGAGATATGCACAGGGCGAGCACAGATACGCAGTATTTT	CSARDMHRASTDTQYF
TRBV7-9	many	NA	TRBJ2-7	TGTGCCAGCAGCTTCTCCGGACAGTCTGCGAACTACGAGCAGTACTTC	CASSFSGQSANYEQYF
TRBV29-1	many	TRBD2	TRBJ2-3	TGCAGCGTAACCGGGACTAGCGGGAGATGGTCGGATACGCAGTATTTT	CSVTGTSGRWSDTQYF
TRBV12-3/TRBV12-4	NA	NA	TRBJ1-5	TGTGCCAGCAGTTTATCCCTTGCCGGGGGGATCCAGCCCCAGCATTTT	CASSLSLAGGIQPQHF
TRBV10-3	many	TRBD2	TRBJ2-1	TGTGCCATCAGCGAGGGGCCTAGCGGGAGCATCAATGAGCAGTTCTTC	CAISEGPSGSINEQFF